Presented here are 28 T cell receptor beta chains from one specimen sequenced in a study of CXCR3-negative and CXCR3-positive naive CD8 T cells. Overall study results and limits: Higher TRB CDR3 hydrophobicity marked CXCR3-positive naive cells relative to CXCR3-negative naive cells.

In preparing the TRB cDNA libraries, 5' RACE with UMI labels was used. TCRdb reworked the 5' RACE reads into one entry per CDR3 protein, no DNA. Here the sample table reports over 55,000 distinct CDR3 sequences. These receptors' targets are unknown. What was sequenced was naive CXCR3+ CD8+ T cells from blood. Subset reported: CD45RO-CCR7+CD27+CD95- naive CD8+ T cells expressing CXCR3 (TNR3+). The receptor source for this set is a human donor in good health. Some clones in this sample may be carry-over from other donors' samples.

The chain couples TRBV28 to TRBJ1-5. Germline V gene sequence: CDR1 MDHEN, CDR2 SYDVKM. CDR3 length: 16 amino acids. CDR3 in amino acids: CASTFASRAFGQPQHF.

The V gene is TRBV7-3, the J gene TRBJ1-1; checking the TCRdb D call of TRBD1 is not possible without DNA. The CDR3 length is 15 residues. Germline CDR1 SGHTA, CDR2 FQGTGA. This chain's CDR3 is CASSLGVGARTEAFF.

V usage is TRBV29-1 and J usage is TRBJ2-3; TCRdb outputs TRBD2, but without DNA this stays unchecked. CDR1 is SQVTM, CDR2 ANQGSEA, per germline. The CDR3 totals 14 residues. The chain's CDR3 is CSVEGLESTDTQYF.

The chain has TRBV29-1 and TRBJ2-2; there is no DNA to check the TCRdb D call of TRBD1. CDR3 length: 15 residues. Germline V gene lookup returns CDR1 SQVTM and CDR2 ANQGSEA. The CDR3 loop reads CSVLPTGTDTGELFF.

The CDR3 region is CSVSSIGYEQYF. J is TRBJ2-7 and V is TRBV29-1. The germline gives CDR1 SQVTM, CDR2 ANQGSEA. This CDR3 is 12 amino acids long.

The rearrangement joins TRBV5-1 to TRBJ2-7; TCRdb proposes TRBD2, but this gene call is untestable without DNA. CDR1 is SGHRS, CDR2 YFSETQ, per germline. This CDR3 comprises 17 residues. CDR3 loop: CASSSSLTSGGLNEQYF.

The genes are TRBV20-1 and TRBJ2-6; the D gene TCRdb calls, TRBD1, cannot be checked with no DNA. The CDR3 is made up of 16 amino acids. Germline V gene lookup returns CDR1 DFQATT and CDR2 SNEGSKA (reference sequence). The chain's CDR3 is CNGQGYEDSGANVLTF.

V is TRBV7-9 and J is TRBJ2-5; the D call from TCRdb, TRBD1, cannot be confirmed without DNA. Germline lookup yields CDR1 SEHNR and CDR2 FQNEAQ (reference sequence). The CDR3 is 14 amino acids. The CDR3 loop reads CASSPPEFEETQYF.

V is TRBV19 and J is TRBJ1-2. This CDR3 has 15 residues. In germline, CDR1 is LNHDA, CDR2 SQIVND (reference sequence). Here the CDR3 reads CASSIVLGGKDGYTF.

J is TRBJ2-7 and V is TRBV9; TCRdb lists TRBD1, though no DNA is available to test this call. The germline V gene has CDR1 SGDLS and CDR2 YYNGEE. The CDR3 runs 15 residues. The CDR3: CASSVAWTRVDEQYF.

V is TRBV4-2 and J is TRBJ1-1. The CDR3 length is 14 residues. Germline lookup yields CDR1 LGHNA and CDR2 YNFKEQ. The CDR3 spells CASSQDLGNTEAFF.

The CDR3 is CAISESGSATGELFF. The chain employs TRBV10-3 and TRBJ2-2. Germline CDR1 ENHRY, CDR2 SYGVKD. The CDR3 consists of 15 residues.

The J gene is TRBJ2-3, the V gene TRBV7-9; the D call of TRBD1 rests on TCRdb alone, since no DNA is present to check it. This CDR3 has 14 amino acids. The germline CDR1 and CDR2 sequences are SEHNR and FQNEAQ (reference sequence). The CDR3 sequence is CASSETGGTDTQYF. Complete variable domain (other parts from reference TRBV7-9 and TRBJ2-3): DTGVSQNPRHKITKRGQNVTFRCDPISEHNRLYWYRQTLGQGPEFLTYFQNEAQLEKSRLLSDRFSAERPKGSFSTLEIQRTEQGDSAMYLCASSETGGTDTQYFGPGTRLTVL.

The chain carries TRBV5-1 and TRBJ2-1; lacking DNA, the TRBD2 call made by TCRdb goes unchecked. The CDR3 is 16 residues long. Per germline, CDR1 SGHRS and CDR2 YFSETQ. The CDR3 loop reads CASSLAIGLAVDEQFF.

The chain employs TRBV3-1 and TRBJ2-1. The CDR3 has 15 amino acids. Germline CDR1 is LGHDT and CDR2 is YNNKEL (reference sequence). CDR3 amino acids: CASSAQASSYNEQFF.

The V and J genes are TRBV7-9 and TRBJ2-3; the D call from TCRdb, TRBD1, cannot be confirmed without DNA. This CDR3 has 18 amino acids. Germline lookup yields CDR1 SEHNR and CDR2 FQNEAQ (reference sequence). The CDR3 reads CASSSTTQTGGLTDTQYF.

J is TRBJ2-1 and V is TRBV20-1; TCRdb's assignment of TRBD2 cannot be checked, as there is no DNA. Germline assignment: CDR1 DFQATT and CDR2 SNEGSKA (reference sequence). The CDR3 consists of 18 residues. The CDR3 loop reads CSARAFGMIAGPPNEQFF.

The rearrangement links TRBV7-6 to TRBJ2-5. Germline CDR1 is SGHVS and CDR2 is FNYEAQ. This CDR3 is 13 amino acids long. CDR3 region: CASSPLIQETQYF. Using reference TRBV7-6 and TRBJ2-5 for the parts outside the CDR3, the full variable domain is GAGVSQSPRYKVTKRGQDVALRCDPISGHVSLYWYRQALGQGPEFLTYFNYEAQQDKSGLPNDRFSAERPEGSISTLTIQRTEQRDSAMYRCASSPLIQETQYFGPGTRLLVL.

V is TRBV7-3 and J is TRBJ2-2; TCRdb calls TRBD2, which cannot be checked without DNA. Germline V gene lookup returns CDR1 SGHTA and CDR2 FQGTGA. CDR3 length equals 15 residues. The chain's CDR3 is CASSSASGRTGELFF.

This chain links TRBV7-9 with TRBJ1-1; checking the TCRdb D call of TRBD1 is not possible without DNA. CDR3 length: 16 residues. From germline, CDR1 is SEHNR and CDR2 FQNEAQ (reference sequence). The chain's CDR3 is CASSLGPTTGSTEAFF.

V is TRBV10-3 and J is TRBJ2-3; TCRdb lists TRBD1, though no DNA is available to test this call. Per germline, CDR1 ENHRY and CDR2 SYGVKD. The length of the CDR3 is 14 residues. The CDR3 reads CAISPDRNTDTQYF.

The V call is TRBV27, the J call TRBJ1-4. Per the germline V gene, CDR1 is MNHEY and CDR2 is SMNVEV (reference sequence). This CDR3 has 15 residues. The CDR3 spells CASSLFKGSEEKLFF.

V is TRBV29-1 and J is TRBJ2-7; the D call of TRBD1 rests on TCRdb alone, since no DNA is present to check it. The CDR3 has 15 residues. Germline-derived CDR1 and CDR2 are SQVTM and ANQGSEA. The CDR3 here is CSVGPVAGVSYEQYF.

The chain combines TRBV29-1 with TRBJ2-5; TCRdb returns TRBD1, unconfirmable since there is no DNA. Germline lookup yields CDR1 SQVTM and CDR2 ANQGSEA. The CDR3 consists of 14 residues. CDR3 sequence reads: CSGRQGSSGETQYF. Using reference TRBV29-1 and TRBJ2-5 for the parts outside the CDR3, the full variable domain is SAVISQKPSRDICQRGTSLTIQCQVDSQVTMMFWYRQQPGQSLTLIATANQGSEATYESGFVIDKFPISRPNLTFSTLTVSNMSPEDSSIYLCSGRQGSSGETQYFGPGTRLLVL.

The CDR3 loop reads CASSSDRGINEQFF. The chain joins TRBV5-1 to TRBJ2-1. This CDR3 spans 14 amino acids. Germline values: CDR1 SGHRS, CDR2 YFSETQ.

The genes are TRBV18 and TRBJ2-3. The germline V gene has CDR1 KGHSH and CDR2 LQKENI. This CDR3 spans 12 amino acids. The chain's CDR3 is CASSPDTDTQYF.

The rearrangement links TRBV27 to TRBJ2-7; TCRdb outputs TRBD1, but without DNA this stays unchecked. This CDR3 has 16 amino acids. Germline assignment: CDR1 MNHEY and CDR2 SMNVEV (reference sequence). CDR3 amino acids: CASSPNRDRGRDEQYF.

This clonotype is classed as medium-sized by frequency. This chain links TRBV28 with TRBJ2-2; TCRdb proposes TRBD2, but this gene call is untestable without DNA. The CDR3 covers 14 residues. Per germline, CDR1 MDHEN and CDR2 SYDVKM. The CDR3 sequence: CASSMTSATGELFF.